This TCR beta chain originates from a study of T cells in Graves' hyperthyroidism and ophthalmopathy. Looking at the study overall: The authors collected peripheral blood at initial diagnosis, before any treatment.

This clonotype was recorded at least ten times. The CDR3 extends over 13 amino acids. Trimming removed 3 bases from V and 4 bases from J, with 9 bases in between. The germline V gene has CDR1 LNHDA and CDR2 SQIVND (reference sequence). TCR beta CDR3 regions were amplified from RNA transcripts. Carried out on the TCR CDR3, a first-round RT-PCR used the HTBI primer set. Each CDR3 protein is one row after TCRdb ran MiXCR on the multiplex PCR reads. Of hundreds of thousands of distinct CDR3 sequences in the sample, roughly 14% were seen once. The chain uses TRBV19 and TRBJ2-5; D is unclear. Material: blood. The TCR was taken from a woman aged 35 to 49 with Graves' ophthalmopathy. The CDR3 here is CASSMERVETQYF. The DNA for the CDR3 is TGTGCCAGTAGTATGGAAAGGGTAGAGACCCAGTACTTC.